This TCR beta chain emerged from a study of tumour-infiltrating T cells in Burkitt lymphoma. The overall study: The Burkitt lymphoma cohort spanned all epidemiological subtypes. Survival, overall and progression-free, tracked with productive clonality.

Germline CDR1 and CDR2: SGHRS and YFSETQ. The V gene lost 4 bases and the J gene lost 2 bases, with 19 bases spanning the gap. There are 16 residues in the CDR3. Sequencing was performed with immunoSEQ multiplex PCR; in TCRdb, only in-frame clones are kept and a portion is missing. The profile shows about 46,000 clones, around 30% of them singletons. Findings and caveats of the study: Several public clonotypes recurred in numerous Burkitt lymphoma patients.

Comments on this clone: The antigen is undetermined.

The chain is built from TRBV5-1 and TRBJ2-7; perhaps TRBD2 as D (7 bases). This receptor was identified in a human donor with Burkitt lymphoma. The material sequenced was tumor tissue. The CDR3 here is CASSPNYAGATYEQYF. The DNA for the CDR3 is TGCGCCAGCAGCCCGAATTACGCGGGGGCCACCTACGAGCAGTACTTC. Using reference TRBV5-1 and TRBJ2-7 for the parts outside the CDR3, the full variable domain is KAGVTQTPRYLIKTRGQQVTLSCSPISGHRSVSWYQQTPGQGLQFLFEYFSETQRNKGNFPGRFSGRQFSNSRSEMNVSTLELGDSALYLCASSPNYAGATYEQYFGPGTRLTVT.